This TCR beta chain was documented in a study of control samples from healthy donors and cancer patients. Sequencing was performed with immunoSEQ multiplex PCR; in TCRdb, only in-frame clones are kept and a portion is missing. The profile shows around 93,000 clones, roughly 92% of them singletons. Sequencing was carried out using blood. The receptor comes from a human donor in good health. The donor label of this sample is uncertain.

CDR3 residues: CASSLASSYNEQFF. The CDR3 DNA follows: TGCGCCAGCAGCTTGGCAAGCTCCTACAATGAGCAGTTCTTC. This rearrangement joins TRBV5-1 to TRBJ2-1; unclear D gene. The CDR3 extends over 14 amino acids. Germline V lookup: CDR1 SGHRS, CDR2 YFSETQ. Trimming shortened V by 0 bases and J by 0 bases, and 4 bases separated the two germline ends. The whole variable domain, filled in from reference TRBV5-1 and TRBJ2-1, reads KAGVTQTPRYLIKTRGQQVTLSCSPISGHRSVSWYQQTPGQGLQFLFEYFSETQRNKGNFPGRFSGRQFSNSRSEMNVSTLELGDSALYLCASSLASSYNEQFFGPGTRLTVL.